Reported below is one T cell receptor (beta chain). Its specificity is not known. The source of the sample is a study of cytomegalovirus exposure and HLA in healthy donors. General study results and limits: Later on, a genetic analysis was performed. It linked a missense variant in DCLRE1C with V- and J-gene trimming of TCR beta.

Trimming left V 8 bases short and J 6 bases short, with 11 bases between. This CDR3 region has 12 residues. From germline, CDR1 is MDHEN and CDR2 SYDVKM. A multiplex PCR was run with 60 Vbeta primers and 13 Jbeta primers. Sequencing used immunoSEQ multiplex PCR; TCRdb keeps in-frame clones, though not all of them. The table includes about 94,000 clones, under 80% detected once. The clonotype was recovered from a male donor in good health and CMV-seronegative. V and J are TRBV28 and TRBJ2-1, with D possibly being TRBD1 (6 bases). The sample consisted of PBMCs. The CDR3 sequence: CASSDRLNEQFF. DNA of the CDR3: TGTGCCAGCTCAGACAGGCTCAATGAGCAGTTCTTC.